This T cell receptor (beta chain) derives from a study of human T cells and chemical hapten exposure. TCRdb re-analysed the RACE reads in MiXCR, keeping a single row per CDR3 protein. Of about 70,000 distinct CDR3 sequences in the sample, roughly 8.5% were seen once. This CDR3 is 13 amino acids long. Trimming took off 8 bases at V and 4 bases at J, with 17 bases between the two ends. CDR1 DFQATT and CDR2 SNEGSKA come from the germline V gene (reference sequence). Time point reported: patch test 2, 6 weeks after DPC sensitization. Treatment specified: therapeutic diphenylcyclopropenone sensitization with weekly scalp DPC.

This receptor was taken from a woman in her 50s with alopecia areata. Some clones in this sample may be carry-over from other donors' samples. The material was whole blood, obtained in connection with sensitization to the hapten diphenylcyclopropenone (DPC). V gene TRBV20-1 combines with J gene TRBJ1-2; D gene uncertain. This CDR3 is CSPKPTSGYGYTF. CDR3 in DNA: TGCAGTCCAAAGCCCACCAGCGGCTATGGCTACACCTTC.